This TCR beta chain appears in the sequencing data of a study of molecular identifiers for immune sequencing clone quantification. Study-wide context: Replicate experiments divided RNA from about 21,000 or 97,000 naive CD8 cells into five parts and sequenced four.

TCRdb used MiXCR to reprocess the PCR reads, holding one entry per CDR3 protein. Among over 55,000 distinct CDR3 sequences listed, 15% to 20% were seen once. At least ten counts were recorded for this clonotype. Its antigen is not known. Findings and caveats of the study: Underestimated sizes of highly expanded clones could result from identical TCR molecules that share a barcode. Clones above 20 RNA copies contained over 98% of effector molecules and under 1% of naive molecules.

V lost 3 bases to trimming and J lost 3 bases; unmatched junction nucleotides: 9. CDR1 is KGHDR, CDR2 SFDVKD, per germline. CDR3 size: 16 residues. This clonotype originated in a human donor in good health. Some libraries in this study had Jurkat cell RNA spiked in. Sequenced input: naive CD8+ T cells from blood, with Jurkat cell RNA spiked in. Sample subset: FACS-sorted CD8+CD4-CCR7+CD45RA+ naive T cells. The chain combines TRBV24-1 with TRBJ2-5; 7 nucleotides line up with TRBD1. The CDR3 region is CATSDSRDSREETQYF. Written as DNA, the CDR3 is TGTGCCACCAGTGATAGCCGGGACAGCCGGGAAGAGACCCAGTACTTC.